The clone carrying this T cell receptor (beta chain) was detected many times. Its antigen is still unknown. This sample is drawn from a study of regulatory T cells in long-lasting Graves disease. The study, taken as a whole, reports: Whereas new patients shared 800 to 1,000 public clonotypes, persistent patients shared more, at some 2,700.

Trimming cost V 6 bases and J 4 bases, with 15 bases left between them. Per germline, CDR1 MNHNS and CDR2 SASEGT. The CDR3 runs 14 residues. The time point was: newly diagnosed GD, antithyroid drugs for less than 3 months. From PBMCs, RNA was extracted and then used to make the TCR library. Graves' disease diagnoses followed American Thyroid Association guidelines. Arm-PCR of CDR3 regions and iRepertoire HTBI primers were the basis on which TCR beta libraries were built. MiXCR, applied by TCRdb to the multiplex PCR reads, yields one record per CDR3 protein. The sample records fewer than 350,000 distinct CDR3 sequences, roughly 18% being singletons.

This receptor was obtained from a female donor with Graves disease. V usage is TRBV6-1 and J usage is TRBJ1-2; no definite D call. Material: peripheral blood mononuclear cells (PBMCs), obtained at new diagnosis, from a patient treated with antithyroid drugs. This CDR3 is CASRYRGGLYGYTF. In DNA form, the CDR3 reads TGTGCCAGCAGATACAGAGGCGGGCTCTATGGCTACACCTTC.